Given below is one T cell receptor (beta chain) in context. Its antigen is not identified. These data come from a study of regulatory T cells in long-lasting Graves disease. Study-wide results and limits: The number of shared public clonotypes was higher in persistent patients (2,741) than new patients (roughly 970).

Time point noted: persistent/refractory GD, antithyroid drugs over 5 years with positive TRAb. Construction of the TCR library relied on RNA isolated from PBMCs. It was an endocrinology department in Xi'an, China, that provided the patients. Germline V gene data show CDR1 as LNHDA and CDR2 as SQIVND (reference sequence). The CDR3 has 15 amino acids. Trimming left V 4 bases short and J 4 bases short, with 17 bases between. Construction of TCR beta libraries relied on iRepertoire HTBI primers and on Arm-PCR targeting CDR3 regions. MiXCR, run by TCRdb on the multiplex PCR reads, gives a single entry per CDR3 protein. The sample comprises about 290,000 distinct CDR3 sequences, 20% to 25% of which are singletons, and approximately 60% rests with the top ten.

This TCR was recovered from a female donor with Graves disease. The rearrangement links TRBV19 to TRBJ2-7, with D uncertain. This material consisted of peripheral blood mononuclear cells (PBMCs), taken when the disease was refractory, from a patient treated with antithyroid drugs. The CDR3 region is CASSRSLDGLYEQYF. CDR3 sequence (DNA): TGTGCCAGTAGTAGGAGTCTGGACGGTCTGTACGAGCAGTACTTC.